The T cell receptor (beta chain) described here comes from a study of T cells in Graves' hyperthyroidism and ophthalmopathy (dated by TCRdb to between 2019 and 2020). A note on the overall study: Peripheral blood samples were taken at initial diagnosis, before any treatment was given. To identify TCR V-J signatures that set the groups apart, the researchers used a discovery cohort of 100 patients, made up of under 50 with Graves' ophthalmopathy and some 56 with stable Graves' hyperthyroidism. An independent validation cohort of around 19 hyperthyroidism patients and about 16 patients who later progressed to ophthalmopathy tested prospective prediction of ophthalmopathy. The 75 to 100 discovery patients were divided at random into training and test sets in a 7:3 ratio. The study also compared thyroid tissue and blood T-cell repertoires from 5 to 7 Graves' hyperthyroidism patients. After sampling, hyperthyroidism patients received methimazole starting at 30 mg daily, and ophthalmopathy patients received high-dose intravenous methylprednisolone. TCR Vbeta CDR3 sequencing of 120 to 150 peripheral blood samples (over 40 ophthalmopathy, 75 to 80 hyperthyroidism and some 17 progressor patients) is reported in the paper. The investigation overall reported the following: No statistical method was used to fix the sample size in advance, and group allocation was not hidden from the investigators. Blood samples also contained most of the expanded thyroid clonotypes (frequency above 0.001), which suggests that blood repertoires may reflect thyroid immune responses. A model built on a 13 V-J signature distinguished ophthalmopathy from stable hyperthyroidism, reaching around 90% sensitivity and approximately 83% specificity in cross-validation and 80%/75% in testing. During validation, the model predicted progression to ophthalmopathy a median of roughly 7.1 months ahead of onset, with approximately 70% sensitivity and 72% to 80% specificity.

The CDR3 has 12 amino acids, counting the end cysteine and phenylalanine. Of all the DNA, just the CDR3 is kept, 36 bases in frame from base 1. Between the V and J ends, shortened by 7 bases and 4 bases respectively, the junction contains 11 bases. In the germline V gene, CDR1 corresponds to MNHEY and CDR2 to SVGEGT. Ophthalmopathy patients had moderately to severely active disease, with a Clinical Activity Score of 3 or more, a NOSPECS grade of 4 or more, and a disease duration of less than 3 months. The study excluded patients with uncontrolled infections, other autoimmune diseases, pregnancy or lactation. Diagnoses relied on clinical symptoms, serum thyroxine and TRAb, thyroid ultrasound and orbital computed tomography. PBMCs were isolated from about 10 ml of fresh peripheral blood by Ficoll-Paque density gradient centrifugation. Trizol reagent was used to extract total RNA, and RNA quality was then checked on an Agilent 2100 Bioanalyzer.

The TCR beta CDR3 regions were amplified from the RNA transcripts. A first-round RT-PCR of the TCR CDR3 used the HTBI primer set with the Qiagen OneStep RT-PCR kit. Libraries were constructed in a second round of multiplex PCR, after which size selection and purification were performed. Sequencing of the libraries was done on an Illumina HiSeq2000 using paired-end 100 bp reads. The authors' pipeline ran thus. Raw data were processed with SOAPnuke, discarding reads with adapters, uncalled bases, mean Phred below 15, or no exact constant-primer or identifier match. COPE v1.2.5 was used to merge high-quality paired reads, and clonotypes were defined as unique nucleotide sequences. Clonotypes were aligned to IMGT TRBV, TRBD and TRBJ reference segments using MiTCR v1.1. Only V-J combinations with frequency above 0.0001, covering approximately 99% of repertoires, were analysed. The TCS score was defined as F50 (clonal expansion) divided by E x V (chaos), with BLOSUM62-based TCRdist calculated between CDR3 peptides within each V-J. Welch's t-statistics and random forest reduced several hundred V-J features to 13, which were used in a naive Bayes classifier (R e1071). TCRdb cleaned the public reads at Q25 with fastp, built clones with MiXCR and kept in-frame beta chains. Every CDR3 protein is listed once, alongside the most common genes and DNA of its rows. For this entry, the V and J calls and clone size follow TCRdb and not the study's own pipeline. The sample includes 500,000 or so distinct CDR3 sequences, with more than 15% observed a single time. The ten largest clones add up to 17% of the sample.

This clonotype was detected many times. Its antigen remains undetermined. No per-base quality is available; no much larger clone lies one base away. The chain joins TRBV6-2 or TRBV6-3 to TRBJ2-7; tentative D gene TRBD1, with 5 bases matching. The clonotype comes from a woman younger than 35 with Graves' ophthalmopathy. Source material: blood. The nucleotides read TGTGCCAGCAATGGAGACAGTTACGAGCAGTACTTC. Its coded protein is CASNGDSYEQYF.